This is a list of T cell receptor beta chains from one sample in a study of shared clonotypes between healthy human individuals. Some clones are missing from TCRdb's copy, which holds only in-frame ones; the method was immunoSEQ multiplex PCR. The sample comprises about a million clones, around 77% of which are singletons, and roughly 0.83% rests with the top ten. The source material was memory CD4+ T cells from PBMCs. These receptor sequences come from a young man in good health. Some clones in this sample may be carry-over from other donors' samples. The CDR3 runs from the conserved cysteine through the conserved F or W. D genes are given only for firm matches. A row's size may be missing; if present it is once, few, many or a size class.

v_gene	d_gene	j_gene	abundance	CDR3aa	CDR3nt
TRBV7-9	TRBD1	TRBJ1-1	-	CASSLSSQGAYTEAFF	TGTGCCAGCAGCTTAAGTTCGCAGGGGGCTTACACTGAAGCTTTCTTT
TRBV7-2	-	TRBJ2-7	-	CASSLKWETHEQYF	TGTGCCAGCAGCTTAAAATGGGAGACCCACGAGCAGTACTTC
TRBV2	-	TRBJ2-7	-	CASSVGISYEQYF	TGTGCCAGCAGTGTCGGCATATCCTACGAGCAGTACTTC
TRBV5-4	TRBD2	TRBJ2-7	-	CASSSSEGTSGTAEQYF	TGTGCCAGCAGCTCGTCTGAAGGGACTAGCGGGACGGCCGAGCAGTACTTC
TRBV7-8	TRBD1	TRBJ2-5	-	CASSFGRDSQTQYF	TGTGCCAGCAGCTTCGGCCGGGACAGCCAGACCCAGTACTTC
TRBV5-1	-	TRBJ2-5	-	CASSLGLTSELAQYF	TGCGCCAGCAGCTTGGGACTAACGAGCGAGTTGGCCCAGTACTTC
TRBV6-1	-	TRBJ2-5	-	CASSGGGEETQYF	TGTGCCAGCAGTGGGGGCGGGGAAGAGACCCAGTACTTC
TRBV5-1	-	TRBJ2-3	few	CASSLVGSGTDTQYF	TGCGCCAGCAGCTTGGTAGGTTCGGGGACAGATACGCAGTATTTT
TRBV15	-	TRBJ2-1	-	CATSRDPEVGREQFF	TGTGCCACCAGCAGAGATCCCGAAGTGGGTCGGGAGCAGTTCTTC
TRBV27	-	TRBJ2-4	-	CASSLSRNLAKNIQYF	TGTGCCAGCAGTTTATCGAGAAACCTAGCCAAAAACATTCAGTACTTC
TRBV2	-	TRBJ2-1	-	CASSFGPEQFF	TGTGCCAGCAGTTTTGGACCAGAGCAGTTCTTC
TRBV28	TRBD1	TRBJ1-1	-	CASSPRQGLAEAFF	TGTGCCAGCAGTCCCCGACAGGGCTTGGCTGAAGCTTTCTTT
TRBV9	-	TRBJ2-7	once	CASSVSSGGGEQYF	TGTGCCAGCAGCGTATCCTCCGGGGGTGGCGAGCAGTACTTC
TRBV7-3	TRBD1	TRBJ2-2	-	CASSAGTGSRGTGELFF	TGTGCCAGCAGCGCCGGGACAGGGTCTCGGGGCACCGGGGAGCTGTTTTTT
TRBV5-1	-	TRBJ2-1	-	CASSLMDGQNNEQFF	TGCGCCAGCAGCTTGATGGACGGGCAGAACAATGAGCAGTTCTTC
TRBV7-9	-	TRBJ2-6	-	CASSLGKRGAGANVLTF	TGTGCCAGCAGCTTAGGCAAAAGGGGCGCTGGGGCCAACGTCCTGACTTTC
TRBV5-1	-	TRBJ2-2	-	CASSLQMSSTGELFF	TGCGCCAGCAGCTTACAGATGTCGAGCACCGGGGAGCTGTTTTTT
TRBV20-1	-	TRBJ1-1	-	CSARAYGAFF	TGCAGTGCTCGGGCCTACGGGGCTTTCTTT
TRBV21-1	-	TRBJ1-5	-	CASSGEVGRPQHF	TGTGCCAGCAGCGGAGAGGTGGGGAGGCCCCAGCATTTT
TRBV11-2	TRBD1	TRBJ2-3	once	CASSLASRDRDTQYF	TGTGCCAGCAGCTTAGCGTCCCGGGACAGGGATACGCAGTATTTT
TRBV2	-	TRBJ2-7	-	CASTKGRSYEQYF	TGTGCCAGCACGAAGGGACGTTCCTACGAGCAGTACTTC
TRBV19	-	TRBJ2-3	once	CASSKQGSTDTQYF	TGTGCCAGTAGTAAACAGGGATCCACAGATACGCAGTATTTT
TRBV30	-	TRBJ2-5	-	CAWSSWEPGTQYF	TGTGCCTGGAGTTCCTGGGAGCCGGGGACCCAGTACTTC
TRBV13	TRBD1	TRBJ1-1	few	CASRRTGAEAFF	TGTGCCAGCAGGCGGACAGGGGCTGAAGCTTTCTTT
TRBV28	TRBD1	TRBJ2-7	-	CASSLRTGRAYEQYF	TGTGCCAGCAGTTTAAGGACAGGGCGAGCCTACGAGCAGTACTTC
TRBV19	-	TRBJ1-1	once	CASSPLVGAAILTNTEAFF	TGTGCCAGTAGTCCCTTAGTAGGGGCGGCCATACTAACGAACACTGAAGCTTTCTTT
TRBV27	-	TRBJ2-3	-	CASSARTASTDTQYF	TGTGCCAGCAGTGCCCGGACAGCTAGCACAGATACGCAGTATTTT
TRBV4-1	-	TRBJ1-4	-	CASSQGYRDEEKLFF	TGCGCCAGCAGCCAAGGCTACAGGGATGAGGAAAAACTGTTTTTT
TRBV11-2	TRBD2	TRBJ2-3	once	CASSLGAGGVTDTQYF	TGTGCCAGCAGCTTAGGGGCGGGAGGGGTCACAGATACGCAGTATTTT
TRBV19	-	TRBJ1-4	once	CASSTYLYEKLFF	TGTGCCAGTAGTACCTATCTGTATGAAAAACTGTTTTTT
TRBV23-1	-	TRBJ1-1	-	CASSRAEAFF	TGCGCCAGCAGTCGGGCTGAAGCTTTCTTT
TRBV27	TRBD1	TRBJ2-7	-	CASSPYTGTGGYEQYF	TGTGCCAGCAGTCCCTATACCGGGACAGGGGGCTACGAGCAGTACTTC
TRBV7-2	-	TRBJ2-7	-	CASSPGQRGQQYF	TGTGCCAGCAGCCCAGGACAACGAGGCCAGCAGTACTTC
TRBV20-1	-	TRBJ2-1	-	CSARDWDMEFF	TGCAGTGCTAGAGATTGGGATATGGAGTTCTTC
TRBV7-2	TRBD2	TRBJ2-5	-	CASSPQTSGQETQYF	TGTGCCAGCAGCCCTCAGACTAGCGGACAAGAGACCCAGTACTTC
TRBV7-3	-	TRBJ2-1	-	CASSLNRNEQFF	TGTGCCAGCAGCCTGAATAGGAATGAGCAGTTCTTC
TRBV7-9	-	TRBJ2-2	-	CASNPRGLQNTGELFF	TGTGCCAGCAACCCACGGGGGCTTCAGAACACCGGGGAGCTGTTTTTT
TRBV30	-	TRBJ2-7	few	CAWCTGMSYEQYF	TGTGCCTGGTGCACAGGGATGTCCTACGAGCAGTACTTC
TRBV28	TRBD1	TRBJ2-3	-	CASSDRDRYLASTDTQYF	TGTGCCAGCAGTGATCGGGACAGATATTTAGCATCGACAGATACGCAGTATTTT